This T cell receptor beta chain was documented in a study of metastatic and nonmetastatic thyroid tumors. Across the study: Repertoire comparison spanned blood and tumor or nodule tissue of malignant and benign thyroid patients.

Study-wide results and caveats: It was reported that TCR beta diversity was significantly higher in malignant thyroid tumors than benign nodules, in blood and tumor.

No patient received treatment before thyroid surgery. The CDR3 loop spans 15 amino acids. The V gene's germline CDR1 is SGDLS and CDR2 YYNGEE. V was cut by 5 bases and J by 0 bases, with 15 bases left in between. As handled by the study authors: A classifier for distant metastasis in papillary thyroid cancer was constructed using CDR3 differences observed across clinicopathological groups. TCRdb reassembled clones from the PCR reads with MiXCR. Here the V and J calls rest on TCRdb's processing, not on the authors' analysis. Of tens of thousands of clones listed, about 12% are singletons. This clone was recorded many times. Its antigen is not identified.

The sequence was collected from a female donor with papillary thyroid cancer or a benign thyroid nodule (not recorded which). Some clones in this sample may be carry-over from other donors' samples. The chain is built from TRBV9 and TRBJ2-7; perhaps TRBD2 as D (8 bases). The sample taken for sequencing was blood. CDR3 sequence reads: CASSLRGTSSYEQYF. The CDR3 DNA follows: TGTGCCAGCAGTCTCAGGGGGACTAGCTCCTACGAGCAGTACTTC.